These 6 T cell receptor beta chains came from one sample sequenced in a study of glioma-infiltrating T cells after dendritic cell vaccination. Profiling relied on immunoSEQ multiplex PCR, and the TCRdb table lists in-frame clones only, not all of them. The data hold more than 95,000 clones, with roughly four fifths observed a single time. This sample comprised blood, obtained before dendritic cell vaccination. These receptors came from a human donor with glioblastoma.

V gene TRBV7-3 combines with J gene TRBJ2-1; TRBD2 might be the D (6 bases). Trimming cost V 2 bases and J 5 bases, with 10 bases left between them. CDR1 is SGHTA and CDR2 is FQGTGA in the germline V gene. This CDR3 contains 14 residues. CDR3 sequence: CASSLSPGDNEQFF. CDR3 in DNA: TGTGCCAGCAGCTTATCTCCGGGGGACAATGAGCAGTTCTTC.

The rearrangement joins TRBV7-2 to TRBJ2-1; TRBD2 agrees at 8 bases. CDR3 length: 14 residues. Germline V CDR1 and CDR2: SGHTA, FQGNSA. The V segment lost 1 base and the J segment 7 bases; nucleotides outside the gene matches: 3. CDR3 sequence (DNA): TGTGCCAGCAGCTTAGAGTCGGGGGGGAATGAGCAGTTCTTC. Amino acids: CASSLESGGNEQFF.

The CDR3 DNA is TGTGCCAGCAGCCAACGTCGGACAGATACGCAGTATTTT. Amino acids: CASSQRRTDTQYF. The chain combines TRBV4-2 with TRBJ2-3; D not resolved. The V gene lost 2 bases and the J gene lost 3 bases, with 6 bases spanning the gap. Germline V lookup: CDR1 LGHNA, CDR2 YNFKEQ. The CDR3 has 13 amino acids.

The chain employs TRBV6-6 and TRBJ2-5, with D possibly TRBD1 on 6 matching bases. The germline V gene encodes CDR1 MNHNY and CDR2 SVGAGI (reference sequence). V was cut by 5 bases and J by 10 bases, with 14 bases left in between. The CDR3 has 12 amino acids. The CDR3 DNA sequence: TGTGCCAGCAGTCCACAGGGAAAAGGCCAGTACTTC. Amino acid sequence: CASSPQGKGQYF.

The chain joins TRBV5-6 to TRBJ2-3, with TRBD1 as a possible D gene (5 bases). Germline V gene lookup returns CDR1 SGHDT and CDR2 YYEEEE. CDR3 size: 13 residues. The V and J ends lost 1 base and 6 bases respectively, with 9 bases between them. CDR3 in DNA: TGTGCCAGCAGCTTGTTCAGGGTGGATACGCAGTATTTT. Amino acids: CASSLFRVDTQYF.

The V call is TRBV6-1, the J call TRBJ2-3; D unclear. Trimming took 4 bases from V and 5 from J, leaving 10 bases between them. CDR3 length equals 13 residues. The germline V gene encodes CDR1 MNHNS and CDR2 SASEGT. The CDR3, as DNA: TGTGCCAGCAGTGGGTACAGTGAAGATACGCAGTATTTT. Protein: CASSGYSEDTQYF.